This entry concerns a single TCR beta chain. This entry belongs to a study of patients and donors after allogeneic stem cell transplantation. MiXCR was run by TCRdb on the RT-PCR reads, yielding one entry per CDR3 protein. The sample has tens of thousands of distinct CDR3 sequences, 40% to 60% seen once; the top ten hold under 70%. The germline V gene encodes CDR1 LGHDT and CDR2 YNNKEL (reference sequence). Trimming pared 0 bases from V and 4 bases from J, leaving 13 bases between. The CDR3 is 16 amino acids. This sequence was found in a human donor who was either an allogeneic HSCT recipient or a stem cell or donor lymphocyte infusion donor (not recorded which). It is not recorded whose cells these are; they may come from a transplant donor. The sequenced sample was blood, either unsorted or a sorted T cell fraction (not recorded which). This sequence joins TRBV3-1 and TRBJ1-3; no clear D. CDR3 amino acids: CASSQEGRLAGNTIYF. The CDR3 DNA reads TGTGCCAGCAGCCAAGAAGGGCGATTGGCAGGAAACACCATATATTTT.